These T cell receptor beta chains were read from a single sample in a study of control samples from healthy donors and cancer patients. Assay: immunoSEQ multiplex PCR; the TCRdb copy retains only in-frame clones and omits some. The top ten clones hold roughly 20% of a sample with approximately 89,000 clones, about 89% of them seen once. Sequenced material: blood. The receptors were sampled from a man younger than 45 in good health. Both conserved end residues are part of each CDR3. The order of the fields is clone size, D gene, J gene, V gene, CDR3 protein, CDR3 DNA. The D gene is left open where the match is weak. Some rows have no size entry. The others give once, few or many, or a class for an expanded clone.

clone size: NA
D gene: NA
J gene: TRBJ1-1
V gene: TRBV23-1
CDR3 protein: CASPPVGPHVMNTEAFF
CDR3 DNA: TGCGCCAGCCCCCCAGTCGGACCTCATGTAATGAACACTGAAGCTTTCTTT

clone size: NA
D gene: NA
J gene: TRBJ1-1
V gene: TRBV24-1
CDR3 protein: CATSEGPTEAFF
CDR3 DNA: TGTGCCACCTCTGAAGGCCCCACTGAAGCTTTCTTT

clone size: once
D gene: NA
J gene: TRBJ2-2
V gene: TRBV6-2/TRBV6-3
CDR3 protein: CASSLAPPAGELFF
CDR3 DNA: TGTGCCAGCAGCCTAGCCCCTCCGGCCGGGGAGCTGTTTTTT

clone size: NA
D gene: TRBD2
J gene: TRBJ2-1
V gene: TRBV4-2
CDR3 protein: CASRLTSGGANNEQFF
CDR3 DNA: TGTGCCAGCAGATTGACTAGCGGGGGGGCGAACAATGAGCAGTTCTTC

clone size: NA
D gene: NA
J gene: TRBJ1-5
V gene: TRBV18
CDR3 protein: CASSRGEEQPQHF
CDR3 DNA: TGTGCCAGCTCTAGGGGGGAGGAGCAGCCCCAGCATTTT

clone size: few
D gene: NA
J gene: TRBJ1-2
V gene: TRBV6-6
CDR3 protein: CASSPDSHPNYGYTF
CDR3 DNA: TGTGCCAGCAGTCCGGACAGCCACCCTAACTATGGCTACACCTTC

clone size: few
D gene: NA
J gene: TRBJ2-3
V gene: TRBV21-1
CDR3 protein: CASSKTLATDTQYF
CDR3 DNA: TGTGCCAGCAGCAAGACTCTCGCGACAGATACGCAGTATTTT

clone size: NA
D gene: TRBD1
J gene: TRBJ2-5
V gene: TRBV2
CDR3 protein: CASNPYRTGGYETQYF
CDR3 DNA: TGTGCCAGTAATCCCTACCGGACAGGGGGCTATGAGACCCAGTACTTC

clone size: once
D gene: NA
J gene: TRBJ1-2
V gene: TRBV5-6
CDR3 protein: CASSFGAAVLGIGYTF
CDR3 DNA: TGTGCCAGCAGCTTCGGAGCCGCTGTGCTGGGGATTGGCTACACCTTC

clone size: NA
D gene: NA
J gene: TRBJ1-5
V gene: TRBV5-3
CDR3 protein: CARSFHWTALQHF
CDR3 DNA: TGTGCCAGAAGCTTCCATTGGACAGCCCTTCAGCATTTT

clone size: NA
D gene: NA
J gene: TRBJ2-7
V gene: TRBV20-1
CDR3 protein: CSASHSGTYEQYF
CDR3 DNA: TGCAGTGCTAGTCACAGCGGAACCTACGAGCAGTACTTC

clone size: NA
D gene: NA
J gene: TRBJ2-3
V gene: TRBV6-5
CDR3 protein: CASSYGRGDTDTQYF
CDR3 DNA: TGTGCCAGCAGTTACGGCCGAGGGGACACAGATACGCAGTATTTT

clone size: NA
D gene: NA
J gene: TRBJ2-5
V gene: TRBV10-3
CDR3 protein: CAISPQGIGETQYF
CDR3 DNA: TGTGCCATCAGCCCCCAGGGGATCGGAGAGACCCAGTACTTC

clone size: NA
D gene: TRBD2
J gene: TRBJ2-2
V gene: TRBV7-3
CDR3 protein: CASSLLAGPTGELFF
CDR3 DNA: TGTGCCAGCAGCTTATTAGCGGGGCCCACCGGGGAGCTGTTTTTT

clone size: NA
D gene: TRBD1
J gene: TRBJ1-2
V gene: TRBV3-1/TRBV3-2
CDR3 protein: CASSPGQGAGYTF
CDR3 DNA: TGTGCCAGCAGCCCGGGACAGGGGGCTGGCTACACCTTC